The present T cell receptor (beta chain) was sequenced within a study of T cells in Graves' hyperthyroidism and ophthalmopathy. PBMCs were derived from 9.5 to 10 ml fresh peripheral blood. The investigators amplified TCR beta CDR3 regions from RNA transcripts. HTBI primers drove first-round RT-PCR of the TCR CDR3. TCRdb redid the calling of the multiplex PCR reads with MiXCR, one entry per CDR3 protein. The top ten hold around 27% of the sample, which has roughly 400,000 distinct CDR3 sequences, around 15% seen once. This CDR3 is built from 16 residues. Per the germline V gene, CDR1 is SGHAT and CDR2 is FQDESV (reference sequence). The J segment lost 6 bases and the V segment lost 0 bases, leaving 6 bases of the junction unmatched. This clonotype was seen at least ten times. No antigen is known for it. Overall study findings and caveats: Before onset, by a median of approximately 6.8 months, the model predicted ophthalmopathy. Ophthalmopathy was told apart from stable hyperthyroidism by a 13 V-J model. Blood held most thyroid clonotypes expanded above 0.001 frequency.

Sequenced: blood. The chain employs TRBV11-1 and TRBJ2-1; 9 positions agree with TRBD2. The clonotype comes from a man aged 50 to 59 with Graves' ophthalmopathy. The CDR3 here is CASSLAGGGRANEQFF. The DNA for the CDR3 is TGTGCCAGCAGCTTAGCGGGTGGCGGGAGGGCCAATGAGCAGTTCTTC.